This is a list of T cell receptor beta chains from one sample in a study of blood T cell repertoires in COVID-19. The protocol was immunoSEQ multiplex PCR, while the TCRdb copy is restricted to in-frame clones and leaves out a portion. The sample has 100,000 to 150,000 clones, roughly four fifths seen once; the top ten hold approximately 5.7%. The sample consisted of peripheral blood. These receptors were taken from a man aged 55 to 70 with acute or convalescent COVID-19. Each CDR3 is given with its conserved first and last residue. A D gene is named only where the DNA matches it firmly. Rows give clone size only sometimes, using once, few, many, or a class for an expanded clone.

clone size	D gene	V gene	J gene	CDR3 DNA	CDR3 protein
once	NA	TRBV7-8	TRBJ2-7	TGTGCCAGCACCCTGGGGGCGATATCGGAGCAGTACTTC	CASTLGAISEQYF
NA	NA	TRBV4-1	TRBJ1-2	TGCGCCAGCAGCCCCAGGACAGAACTTTTTAACTATGGCTACACCTTC	CASSPRTELFNYGYTF
NA	NA	TRBV3-1/TRBV3-2	TRBJ1-1	TGTGCCAGCAGCCCCAGGGATTCTGCAGCTTTCTTT	CASSPRDSAAFF
NA	NA	TRBV15	TRBJ2-7	TGTGCCACCAGCAGAGCCAGGATACTCCCTTACGAGCAGTACTTC	CATSRARILPYEQYF
NA	TRBD1	TRBV6-5	TRBJ2-2	TGTGCCAGCAGTTCAGGACAGGGAAACACCGGGGAGCTGTTTTTT	CASSSGQGNTGELFF
few	TRBD2	TRBV30	TRBJ2-1	TGTGCCTGGAGTGCAGGACTAGCGGCATTCTCCTACAATGAGCAGTTCTTC	CAWSAGLAAFSYNEQFF
NA	TRBD2	TRBV6-2/TRBV6-3	TRBJ2-3	TGTGCCAGCAGTTACTCAGAGCGGGGGGGCAAGGATACGCAGTATTTT	CASSYSERGGKDTQYF
NA	TRBD2	TRBV4-1	TRBJ2-3	TGCGCCAGCAGCCAAGCTTACACTAGCGCTAGCACAGATACGCAGTATTTT	CASSQAYTSASTDTQYF
NA	TRBD1	TRBV11-2	TRBJ1-3	TGTGCCAGCAGCGTGATTTTGACAGGGCTGTCTGGAAACACCATATATTTT	CASSVILTGLSGNTIYF
NA	NA	TRBV10-2	TRBJ1-1	TGCGCCAGCACCAAGACGGGAGGCACTGAAGCTTTCTTT	CASTKTGGTEAFF
few	NA	TRBV7-9	TRBJ2-5	TGTGCCAGCAGCTTAGTCGAGGGGGGGTTGGAGACCCAGTACTTC	CASSLVEGGLETQYF
NA	NA	TRBV19	TRBJ1-4	TGTGCCAGTAGTATAGGGGGCCTCGCAACTAATGAAAAACTGTTTTTT	CASSIGGLATNEKLFF
NA	NA	TRBV5-8	TRBJ1-2	TGTGCCAGCAGCTTTAATCGGTTTCGCTACACCTTC	CASSFNRFRYTF
NA	TRBD2	TRBV6-5	TRBJ2-1	TGTGCCAGCAGCCCGAGCGGGAGCACCTACAATGAGCAGTTCTTC	CASSPSGSTYNEQFF
NA	TRBD2	TRBV25-1	TRBJ2-1	TGTGCCAGCAGCCAAAGGGCGGGAGTCACGTACAATGAGCAGTTCTTC	CASSQRAGVTYNEQFF
NA	TRBD1	TRBV5-1	TRBJ1-2	TGCGCCAGCAGCCCTAGACTCGGGACAGGGGGCGTTCCTAGTGGCTACACCTTC	CASSPRLGTGGVPSGYTF
once	NA	TRBV11-2	TRBJ2-4	TGTGCCAGCAGCTTAGCTTCTGGGGCGCACATTCAGTACTTC	CASSLASGAHIQYF
NA	NA	TRBV5-1	TRBJ2-2	TGCGCCAGCTCGGACAGCCTTGGACTCACCGGGGAGCTGTTTTTT	CASSDSLGLTGELFF
NA	TRBD1	TRBV28	TRBJ1-4	TGTGCCAGCAGTTCCGGGGACAGTCAACTGTTTTTT	CASSSGDSQLFF
NA	NA	TRBV24-1	TRBJ1-2	TGTGCCACCAGTGATGGACAGAACTATGGCTACACCTTC	CATSDGQNYGYTF